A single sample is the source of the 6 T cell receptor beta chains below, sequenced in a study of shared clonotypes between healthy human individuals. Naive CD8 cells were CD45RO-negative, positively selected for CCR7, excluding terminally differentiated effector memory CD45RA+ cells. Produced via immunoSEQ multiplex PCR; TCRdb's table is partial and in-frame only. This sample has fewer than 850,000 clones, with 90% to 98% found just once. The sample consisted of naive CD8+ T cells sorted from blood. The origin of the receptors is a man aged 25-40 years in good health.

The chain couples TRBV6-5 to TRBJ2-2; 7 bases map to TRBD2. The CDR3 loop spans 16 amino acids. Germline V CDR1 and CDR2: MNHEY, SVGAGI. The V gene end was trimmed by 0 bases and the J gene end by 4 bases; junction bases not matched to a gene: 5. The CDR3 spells CASSYSASGSTGELFF. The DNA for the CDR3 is TGTGCCAGCAGTTACTCGGCTAGCGGATCCACCGGGGAGCTGTTTTTT.

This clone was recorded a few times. DNA of the CDR3: TGCGCCAGCAGCTTGTTTGGGGGCAAGGGGTACACCGGGGAGCTGTTTTTT. It yields the protein CASSLFGGKGYTGELFF. The V and J genes are TRBV5-1 and TRBJ2-2, with D possibly TRBD1 on 6 matching bases. The CDR3 is made up of 17 amino acids. The V end was cut by 1 base, the J end by 3 bases, with 16 bases between. Germline V gene sequence: CDR1 SGHRS, CDR2 YFSETQ.

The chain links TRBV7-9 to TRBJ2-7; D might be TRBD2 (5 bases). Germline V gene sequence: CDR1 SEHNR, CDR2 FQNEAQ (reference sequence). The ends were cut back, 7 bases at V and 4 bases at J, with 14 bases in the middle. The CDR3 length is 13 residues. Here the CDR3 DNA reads TGTGCCAGCATTCGTAATTCGGGGTACGAGCAGTACTTC. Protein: CASIRNSGYEQYF.

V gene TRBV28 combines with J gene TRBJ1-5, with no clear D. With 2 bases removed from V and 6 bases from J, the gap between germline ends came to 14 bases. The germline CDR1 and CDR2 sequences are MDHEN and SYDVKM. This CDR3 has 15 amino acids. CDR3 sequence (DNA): TGTGCCAGCAGTTTAAGTGGGCAATTTAGTCAGCCCCAGCATTTT. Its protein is CASSLSGQFSQPQHF.

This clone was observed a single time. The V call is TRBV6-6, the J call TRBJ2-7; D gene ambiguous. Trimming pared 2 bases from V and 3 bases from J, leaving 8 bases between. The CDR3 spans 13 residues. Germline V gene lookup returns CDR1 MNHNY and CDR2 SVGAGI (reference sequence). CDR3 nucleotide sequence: TGTGCCAGCAGTTACGCCCTGATCTACGAGCAGTACTTC. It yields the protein CASSYALIYEQYF.

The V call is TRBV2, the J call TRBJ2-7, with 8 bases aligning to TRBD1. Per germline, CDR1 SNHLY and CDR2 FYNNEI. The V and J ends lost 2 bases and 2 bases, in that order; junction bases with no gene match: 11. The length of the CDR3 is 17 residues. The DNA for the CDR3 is TGTGCCAGCAGTGAACAGCCAGGGGGCTTGGCACCCTACGAGCAGTACTTC. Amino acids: CASSEQPGGLAPYEQYF.